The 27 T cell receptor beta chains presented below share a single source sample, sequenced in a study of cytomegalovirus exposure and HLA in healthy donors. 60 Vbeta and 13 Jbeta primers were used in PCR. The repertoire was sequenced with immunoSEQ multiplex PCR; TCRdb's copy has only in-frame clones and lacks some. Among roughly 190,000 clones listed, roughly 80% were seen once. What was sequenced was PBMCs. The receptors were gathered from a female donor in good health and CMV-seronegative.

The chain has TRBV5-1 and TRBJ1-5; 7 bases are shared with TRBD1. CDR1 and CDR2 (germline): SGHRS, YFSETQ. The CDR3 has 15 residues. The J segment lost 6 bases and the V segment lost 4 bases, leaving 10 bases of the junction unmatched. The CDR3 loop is CASSHGGTEGQPQHF. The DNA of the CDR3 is TGCGCCAGCAGCCATGGCGGGACAGAGGGTCAGCCCCAGCATTTT.

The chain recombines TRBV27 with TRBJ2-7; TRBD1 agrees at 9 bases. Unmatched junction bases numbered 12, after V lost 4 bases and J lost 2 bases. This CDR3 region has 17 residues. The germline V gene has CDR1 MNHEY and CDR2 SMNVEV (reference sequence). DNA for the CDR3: TGTGCCAGCAGTTGGACAGGGGCTGCCGTAGATACCTACGAGCAGTACTTC. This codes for CASSWTGAAVDTYEQYF.

CDR3 sequence: CAWSVRQGPYNSPLHF. For the CDR3, the DNA is TGTGCCTGGAGTGTTAGACAGGGGCCCTATAATTCACCCCTCCACTTT. This chain connects TRBV30 to TRBJ1-6; 8 bases agree with TRBD1. Germline V gives CDR1 GTSNPN, CDR2 SVGIG (reference sequence). The ends lost 0 bases at V and 2 bases at J; junction bases unmatched: 3. The CDR3 has 16 residues.

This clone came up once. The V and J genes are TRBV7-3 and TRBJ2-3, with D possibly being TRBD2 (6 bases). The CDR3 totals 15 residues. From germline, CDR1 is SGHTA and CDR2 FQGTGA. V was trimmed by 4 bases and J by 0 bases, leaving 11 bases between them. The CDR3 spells CASSSAGPSTDTQYF. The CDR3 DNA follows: TGTGCCAGCAGCTCAGCGGGTCCTAGCACAGATACGCAGTATTTT.

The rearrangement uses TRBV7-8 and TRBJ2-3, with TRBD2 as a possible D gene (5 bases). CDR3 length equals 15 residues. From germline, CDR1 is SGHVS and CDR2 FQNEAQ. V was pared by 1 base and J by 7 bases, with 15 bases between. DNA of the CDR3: TGTGCCAGCAGCTTAGTTCGGGCGGGTGGGAATACGCAGTATTTT. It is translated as CASSLVRAGGNTQYF.

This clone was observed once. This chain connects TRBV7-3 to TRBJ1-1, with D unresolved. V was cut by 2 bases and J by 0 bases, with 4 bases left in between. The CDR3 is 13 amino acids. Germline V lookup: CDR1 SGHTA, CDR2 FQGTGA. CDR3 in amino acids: CASSLQMNTEAFF. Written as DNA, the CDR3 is TGTGCCAGCAGCTTACAGATGAACACTGAAGCTTTCTTT.

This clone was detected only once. This chain's CDR3 is CASSEGGDYEQYF. The CDR3 bases are TGTGCCAGCAGTGAGGGGGGGGACTACGAGCAGTACTTC. This chain links TRBV6-1 with TRBJ2-7, with TRBD2 matching over 7 bases. Germline trimming cut 3 bases from V and 3 bases from J; bases unmatched to any gene: 2. Germline assignment: CDR1 MNHNS and CDR2 SASEGT. This CDR3 is built from 13 residues.

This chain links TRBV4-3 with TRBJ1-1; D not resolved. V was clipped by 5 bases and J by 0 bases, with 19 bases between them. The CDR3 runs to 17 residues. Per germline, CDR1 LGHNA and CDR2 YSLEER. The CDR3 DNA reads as TGCGCCAGCAGCTCCGCAGAGAGGATATACATGAACACTGAAGCTTTCTTT. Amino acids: CASSSAERIYMNTEAFF.

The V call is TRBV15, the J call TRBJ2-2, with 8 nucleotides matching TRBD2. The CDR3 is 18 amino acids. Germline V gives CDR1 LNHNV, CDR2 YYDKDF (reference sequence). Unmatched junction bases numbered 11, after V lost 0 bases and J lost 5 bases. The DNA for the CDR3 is TGTGCCACCAGCAGAGATAGGTCCGGGACTAGTAAGACCGGGGAGCTGTTTTTT. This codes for CATSRDRSGTSKTGELFF.

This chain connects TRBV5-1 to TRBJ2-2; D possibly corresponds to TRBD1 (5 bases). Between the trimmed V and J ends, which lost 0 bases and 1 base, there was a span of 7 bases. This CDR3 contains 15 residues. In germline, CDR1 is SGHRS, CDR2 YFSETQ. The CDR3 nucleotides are TGCGCCAGCAGCTTGGAGGGGATGAACACCGGGGAGCTGTTTTTT. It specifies CASSLEGMNTGELFF.

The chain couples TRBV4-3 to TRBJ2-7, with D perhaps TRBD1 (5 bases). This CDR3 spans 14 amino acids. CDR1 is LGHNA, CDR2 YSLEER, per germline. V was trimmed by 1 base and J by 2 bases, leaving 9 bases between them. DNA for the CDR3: TGCGCCAGCAGCCAAGGCAGGGTGACCTACGAGCAGTACTTC. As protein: CASSQGRVTYEQYF.

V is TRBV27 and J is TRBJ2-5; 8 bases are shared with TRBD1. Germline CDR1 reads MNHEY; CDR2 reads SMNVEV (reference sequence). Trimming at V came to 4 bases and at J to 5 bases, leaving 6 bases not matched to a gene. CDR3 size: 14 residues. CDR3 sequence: CASSSQGARETQYF. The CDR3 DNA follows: TGTGCCAGCAGTTCTCAGGGGGCGCGGGAGACCCAGTACTTC.

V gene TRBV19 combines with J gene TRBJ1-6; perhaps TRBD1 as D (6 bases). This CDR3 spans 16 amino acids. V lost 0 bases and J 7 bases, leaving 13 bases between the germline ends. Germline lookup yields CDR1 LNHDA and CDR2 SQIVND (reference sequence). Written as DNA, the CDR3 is TGTGCCAGTAGTATAGAACAGGGCGTTAACAATTCACCCCTCCACTTT. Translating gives CASSIEQGVNNSPLHF.

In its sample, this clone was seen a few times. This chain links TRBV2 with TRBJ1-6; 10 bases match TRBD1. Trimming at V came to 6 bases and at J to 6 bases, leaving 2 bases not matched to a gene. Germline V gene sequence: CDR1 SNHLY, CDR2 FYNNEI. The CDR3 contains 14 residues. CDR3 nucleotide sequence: TGTGCCAGCAGCGGACAGGGGGGTAATTCACCCCTCCACTTT. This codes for CASSGQGGNSPLHF. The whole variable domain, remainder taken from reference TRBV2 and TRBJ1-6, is EPEVTQTPSHQVTQMGQEVILRCVPISNHLYFYWYRQILGQKVEFLVSFYNNEISEKSEIFDDQFSVERPDGSNFTLKIRSTKLEDSAMYFCASSGQGGNSPLHFGNGTRLTVT.

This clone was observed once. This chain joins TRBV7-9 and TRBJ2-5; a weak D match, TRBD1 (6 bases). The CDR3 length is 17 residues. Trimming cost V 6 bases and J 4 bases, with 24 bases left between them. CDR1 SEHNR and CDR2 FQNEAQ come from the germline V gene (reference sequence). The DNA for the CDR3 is TGTGCCAGCAGTCCGGACAGCGTCCAAGTGATGCGAGAGACCCAGTACTTC. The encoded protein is CASSPDSVQVMRETQYF.

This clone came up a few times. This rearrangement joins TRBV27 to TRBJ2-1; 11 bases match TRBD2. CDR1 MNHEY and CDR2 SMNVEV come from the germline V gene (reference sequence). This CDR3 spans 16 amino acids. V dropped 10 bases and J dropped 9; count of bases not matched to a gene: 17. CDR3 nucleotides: TGTGCCACGCTCTTGGTAGCGGGAGGGTGGGGGGCTGAGCAGTTCTTC. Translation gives CATLLVAGGWGAEQFF.

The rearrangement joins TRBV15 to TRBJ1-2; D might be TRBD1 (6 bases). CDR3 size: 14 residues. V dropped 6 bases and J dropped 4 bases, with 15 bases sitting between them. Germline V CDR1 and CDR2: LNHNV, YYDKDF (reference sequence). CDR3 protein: CATRGGRYSYGYTF. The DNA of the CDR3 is TGTGCCACCAGGGGGGGGCGATACAGCTATGGCTACACCTTC.

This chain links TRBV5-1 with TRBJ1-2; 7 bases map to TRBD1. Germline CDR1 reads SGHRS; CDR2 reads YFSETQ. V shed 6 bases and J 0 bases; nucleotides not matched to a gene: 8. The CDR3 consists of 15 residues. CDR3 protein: CASTRTGLSNYGYTF. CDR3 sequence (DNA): TGCGCCAGCACCCGGACAGGCCTCTCTAACTATGGCTACACCTTC.

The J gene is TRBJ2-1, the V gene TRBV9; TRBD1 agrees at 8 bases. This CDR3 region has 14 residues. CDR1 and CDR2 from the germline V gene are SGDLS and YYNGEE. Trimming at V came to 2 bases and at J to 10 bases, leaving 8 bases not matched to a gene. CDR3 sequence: CASSVGQGHDEQFF. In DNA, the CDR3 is TGTGCCAGCAGCGTCGGACAGGGACACGACGAGCAGTTCTTC.

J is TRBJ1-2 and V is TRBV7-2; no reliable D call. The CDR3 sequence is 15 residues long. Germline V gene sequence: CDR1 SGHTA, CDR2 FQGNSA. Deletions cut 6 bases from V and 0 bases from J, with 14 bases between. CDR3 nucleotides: TGTGCCAGCAGTTCCTTCGGGGTACCTAACTATGGCTACACCTTC. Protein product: CASSSFGVPNYGYTF.

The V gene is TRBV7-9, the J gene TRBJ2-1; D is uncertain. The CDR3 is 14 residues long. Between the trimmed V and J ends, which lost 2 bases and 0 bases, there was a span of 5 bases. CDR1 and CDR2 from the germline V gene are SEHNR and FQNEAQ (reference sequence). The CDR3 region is CASSLHSSYNEQFF. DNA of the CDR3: TGTGCCAGCAGCTTACATAGCTCCTACAATGAGCAGTTCTTC.

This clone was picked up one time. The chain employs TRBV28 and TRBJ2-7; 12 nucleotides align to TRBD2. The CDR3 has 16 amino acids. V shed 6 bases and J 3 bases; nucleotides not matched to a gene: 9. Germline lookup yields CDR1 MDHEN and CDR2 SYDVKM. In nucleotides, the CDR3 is TGTGCCAGCAGCCCGATCCTAGCGGGAGGGAACTACGAGCAGTACTTC. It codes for CASSPILAGGNYEQYF.

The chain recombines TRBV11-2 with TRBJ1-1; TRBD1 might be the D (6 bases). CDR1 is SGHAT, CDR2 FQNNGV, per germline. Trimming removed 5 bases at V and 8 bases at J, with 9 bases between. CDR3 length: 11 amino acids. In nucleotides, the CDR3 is TGTGCCAGCAGCCCCGACAGGGAAGCTTTCTTT. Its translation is CASSPDREAFF.

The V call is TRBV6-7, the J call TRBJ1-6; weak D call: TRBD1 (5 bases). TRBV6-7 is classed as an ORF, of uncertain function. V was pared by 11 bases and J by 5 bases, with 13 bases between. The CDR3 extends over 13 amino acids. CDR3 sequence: CAGGWGHNSPLHF. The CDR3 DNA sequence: TGTGCCGGGGGGTGGGGACATAATTCACCCCTCCACTTT.

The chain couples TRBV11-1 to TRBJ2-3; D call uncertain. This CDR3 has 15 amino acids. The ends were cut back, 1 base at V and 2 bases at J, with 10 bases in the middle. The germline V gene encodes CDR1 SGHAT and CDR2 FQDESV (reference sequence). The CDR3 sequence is CASSLGHLHTDTQYF. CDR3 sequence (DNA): TGTGCCAGCAGCTTAGGACACCTCCACACAGATACGCAGTATTTT.

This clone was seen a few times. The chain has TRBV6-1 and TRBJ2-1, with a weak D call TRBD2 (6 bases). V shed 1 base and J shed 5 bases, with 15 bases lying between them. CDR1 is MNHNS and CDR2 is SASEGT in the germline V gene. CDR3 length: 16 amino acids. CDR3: CASSEVRGRKDNEQFF. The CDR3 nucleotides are TGTGCCAGCAGTGAAGTTCGTGGGAGGAAAGACAATGAGCAGTTCTTC.

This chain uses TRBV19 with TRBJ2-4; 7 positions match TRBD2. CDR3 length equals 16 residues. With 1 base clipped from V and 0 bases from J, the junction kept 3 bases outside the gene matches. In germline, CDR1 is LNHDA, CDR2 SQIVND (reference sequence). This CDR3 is CASSIGGRVAKNIQYF. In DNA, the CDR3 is TGTGCCAGTAGTATAGGGGGGAGGGTAGCCAAAAACATTCAGTACTTC.